Presented here are 25 T cell receptor beta chains from one specimen sequenced in a study of cytomegalovirus exposure and HLA in healthy donors (TCRdb year 2017). The library came from the immunoSEQ multiplex PCR assay. For the multiplex PCR, a mixture combining 60 forward primers for TCR Vbeta segments and 13 reverse primers for TCR Jbeta segments was used. TCRdb carries this immuneACCESS record with in-frame sequences only. Its versions omit some clonotypes, under half of them owing to an unresolved V gene in the studies checked, with the rest unexplained. Counted in this sample were under 200,000 clones; roughly 80% of them appeared once. Jointly, the top ten make up approximately 2.4% of the sample. Sequencing used PBMCs. All receptors come from a female donor in good health and CMV-seronegative.

The chain joins TRBV28 to TRBJ2-4; 9 bases line up with TRBD2. The germline CDR1 and CDR2 sequences are MDHEN and SYDVKM. The CDR3 extends over 16 amino acids. V shed 2 bases, J shed 6 bases, and the junction held 8 bases outside the gene matches. The CDR3 DNA reads as TGTGCCAGCAGTTTAGGGGGCGGGAGGGTATCAAACATTCAGTACTTC. Its protein product is CASSLGGGRVSNIQYF. Full variable domain (outside the CDR3, taken from reference TRBV28 and TRBJ2-4): DVKVTQSSRYLVKRTGEKVFLECVQDMDHENMFWYRQDPGLGLRLIYFSYDVKMKEKGDIPEGYSVSREKKERFSLILESASTNQTSMYLCASSLGGGRVSNIQYFGAGTRLSVL.

The genes are TRBV5-1 and TRBJ2-3; 9 nucleotides agree with TRBD2. CDR1 SGHRS and CDR2 YFSETQ come from the germline V gene. J was trimmed by 3 bases and V by 1 base; bases with no gene match: 3. The CDR3 runs 15 residues. The CDR3 sequence: CASSLSSGVTDTQYF. The CDR3 nucleotides are TGCGCCAGCAGCTTGTCTAGCGGGGTAACAGATACGCAGTATTTT.

The chain carries TRBV4-3 and TRBJ2-3; 8 positions match TRBD1. The CDR3 loop spans 16 amino acids. From germline, CDR1 is LGHNA and CDR2 YSLEER. Unmatched junction bases numbered 11, after V lost 4 bases and J lost 5 bases. CDR3 residues: CASSPGRTGWGDTQYF. DNA for the CDR3: TGCGCCAGCAGCCCTGGTAGGACAGGGTGGGGAGATACGCAGTATTTT.

The J gene is TRBJ1-2, the V gene TRBV28; weak D call: TRBD1 (5 bases). V dropped 5 bases and J dropped 2 bases, with 15 bases sitting between them. CDR3 length: 15 residues. Looked up from germline, CDR1 is MDHEN and CDR2 is SYDVKM. The CDR3 protein is CASSPQGAGNYGYTF. Written as DNA, the CDR3 is TGTGCCAGCAGTCCCCAGGGTGCGGGAAACTATGGCTACACCTTC.

The chain combines TRBV9 with TRBJ2-2, with a possible D match to TRBD2 (6 bases). Trimming stripped 3 bases from V and 2 bases from J, with 14 bases between. This CDR3 spans 16 amino acids. Germline V gives CDR1 SGDLS, CDR2 YYNGEE. The CDR3 DNA is TGTGCCAGCAGCGCAAGACTAGACGAAAACACCGGGGAGCTGTTTTTT. As protein: CASSARLDENTGELFF.

This clone was seen a handful of times. The chain employs TRBV19 and TRBJ1-5, with 7 nucleotides matching TRBD1. Germline V gives CDR1 LNHDA, CDR2 SQIVND (reference sequence). The junction had 3 bases not matched to a gene; V was cut back by 7 bases and J by 3 bases. The CDR3 spans 13 residues. This chain's CDR3 is CASNQGDNQPQHF. Here the CDR3 DNA reads TGTGCCAGTAACCAGGGGGACAATCAGCCCCAGCATTTT.

This clone was picked up one time. V and J are TRBV27 and TRBJ1-2, with unresolved D. V was clipped by 8 bases and J by 8 bases, with 12 bases between them. In germline, CDR1 is MNHEY, CDR2 SMNVEV (reference sequence). CDR3 length: 11 residues. The CDR3 reads CASRGGPGYTF. Written as DNA, the CDR3 is TGTGCCAGCCGAGGCGGCCCGGGCTACACCTTC.

The genes are TRBV23-1 and TRBJ2-7, with 9 bases matching TRBD2. TRBV23-1 is filed as an ORF, its function uncertain. The V gene end was trimmed by 6 bases and the J gene end by 5 bases; junction bases not matched to a gene: 17. CDR3 size: 17 residues. CDR3 amino acids: CASSQTRTAGGFHEQYF. CDR3 in DNA: TGCGCCAGCAGCCAAACCAGAACGGCGGGGGGGTTCCACGAGCAGTACTTC.

The genes are TRBV27 and TRBJ2-1; the match to TRBD2 covers 13 bases. V lost 3 bases to trimming and J lost 8 bases; unmatched junction nucleotides: 13. Germline CDR1 and CDR2: MNHEY and SMNVEV (reference sequence). This CDR3 is 18 amino acids long. CDR3: CASSFRPWTSGGGDEQFF. CDR3 bases: TGTGCCAGCAGTTTCCGCCCTTGGACTAGCGGGGGAGGCGATGAGCAGTTCTTC.

This clone was seen more than once but under ten times. This rearrangement joins TRBV6-1 to TRBJ2-7; TRBD2 might be the D (6 bases). The length of the CDR3 is 14 residues. V lost 1 base, J lost 6 bases, and 13 bases lay in between. The germline V gene has CDR1 MNHNS and CDR2 SASEGT. DNA for the CDR3: TGTGCCAGCAGTGAAGGAGCGGACTATTCCGAGCAGTACTTC. It yields the protein CASSEGADYSEQYF.

In its sample, this clone was seen a few times. This chain uses TRBV4-3 with TRBJ2-7, with TRBD2 as a possible D gene (6 bases). The CDR3 runs 11 residues. Germline V lookup: CDR1 LGHNA, CDR2 YSLEER. Deletions cut 4 bases from V and 7 bases from J, with 8 bases between. The CDR3 sequence is CASSRGGEQYF. CDR3 in DNA: TGCGCCAGCAGCCGTGGAGGGGAGCAGTACTTC.

CDR3 in amino acids: CASSPGENYGYTF. In nucleotides, the CDR3 is TGTGCCAGCAGCCCAGGGGAAAACTATGGCTACACCTTC. The chain has TRBV7-9 and TRBJ1-2; possible D gene TRBD1, 6 bases. Trimming stripped 5 bases from V and 2 bases from J, with 9 bases between. Germline V gene sequence: CDR1 SEHNR, CDR2 FQNEAQ (reference sequence). CDR3 length equals 13 residues.

V usage is TRBV6-5 and J usage is TRBJ1-2; the D gene is possibly TRBD1 (6 bases). Germline CDR1 and CDR2: MNHEY and SVGAGI. Trimming took off 6 bases at V and 3 bases at J, with 17 bases between the two ends. The CDR3 consists of 15 residues. The CDR3 nucleotides are TGTGCCAGCAGCCCAGGCGGGGGGGCAGACTATGGCTACACCTTC. Translated, it gives CASSPGGGADYGYTF.

This clone appeared a single time. The V gene is TRBV4-3, the J gene TRBJ2-3; D is uncertain. The V gene lost 1 base and the J gene lost 5 bases, with 4 bases spanning the gap. The length of the CDR3 is 12 residues. Per germline, CDR1 LGHNA and CDR2 YSLEER. CDR3 bases: TGCGCCAGCAGCCAAGTCCGAGATACGCAGTATTTT. This codes for CASSQVRDTQYF.

This rearrangement joins TRBV11-2 to TRBJ1-3, with 7 bases aligning to TRBD1. The CDR3 consists of 16 residues. CDR1 SGHAT and CDR2 FQNNGV come from the germline V gene. After removal of 2 bases from V and 1 base from J, the junction contained 5 bases not matched to a gene. The DNA of the CDR3 is TGTGCCAGCAGCTTACCCTCGACAGGGTCTGGAAACACCATATATTTT. Translated: CASSLPSTGSGNTIYF.

This sequence joins TRBV30 and TRBJ1-3, with D possibly being TRBD1 (6 bases). The CDR3 runs 14 residues. Germline V CDR1 and CDR2: GTSNPN, SVGIG (reference sequence). The V end was cut by 5 bases, the J end by 3 bases, with 14 bases between. As DNA, the CDR3 is TGTGCCTGGGCGGCGGGGGCAGGTGGAAACACCATATATTTT. This translates into CAWAAGAGGNTIYF.

This clone has only one observation. The rearrangement joins TRBV4-2 to TRBJ2-2; perhaps TRBD2 as D (6 bases). Trimming took off 0 bases at V and 5 bases at J, with 10 bases between the two ends. This CDR3 region has 15 residues. Germline V gene sequence: CDR1 LGHNA, CDR2 YNFKEQ. The CDR3 loop is CASSQDGGETGELFF. The CDR3 DNA reads TGTGCCAGCAGCCAAGATGGCGGGGAAACCGGGGAGCTGTTTTTT.

This sequence joins TRBV7-9 and TRBJ1-1; 7 bases are shared with TRBD1. CDR3 length: 13 residues. Unmatched junction bases numbered 8, after V lost 6 bases and J lost 7 bases. Per the germline V gene, CDR1 is SEHNR and CDR2 is FQNEAQ (reference sequence). DNA for the CDR3: TGTGCCAGCAGACCGGGGACAGTGGGTGAAGCTTTCTTT. As protein: CASRPGTVGEAFF. Based on the CDR3 plus reference TRBV7-9 and TRBJ1-1, the full variable domain is DTGVSQNPRHKITKRGQNVTFRCDPISEHNRLYWYRQTLGQGPEFLTYFQNEAQLEKSRLLSDRFSAERPKGSFSTLEIQRTEQGDSAMYLCASRPGTVGEAFFGQGTRLTVV.

The chain employs TRBV18 and TRBJ2-1, with 10 nucleotides matching TRBD2. Germline-derived CDR1 and CDR2 are KGHSH and LQKENI. CDR3 size: 14 residues. V dropped 7 bases and J dropped 7; count of bases not matched to a gene: 7. The CDR3: CASLRSGRANEQFF. The CDR3 DNA sequence: TGTGCCAGCTTGAGGAGCGGGAGGGCTAATGAGCAGTTCTTC. The full variable domain, in which reference TRBV18 and TRBJ2-1 provide the parts outside the CDR3, is NAGVMQNPRHLVRRRGQEARLRCSPMKGHSHVYWYRQLPEEGLKFMVYLQKENIIDESGMPKERFSAEFPKEGPSILRIQQVVRGDSAAYFCASLRSGRANEQFFGPGTRLTVL.

This chain uses TRBV7-3 with TRBJ2-3; tentative D call: TRBD1 (6 bases). Germline CDR1 is SGHTA and CDR2 is FQGTGA. This CDR3 spans 13 amino acids. V was shortened by 5 bases and J by 4 bases, with 10 bases between the two germline ends. CDR3 DNA sequence: TGTGCCAGCAGCCGACCAGGGGCAGATACGCAGTATTTT. Amino acid sequence: CASSRPGADTQYF.

The chain carries TRBV27 and TRBJ2-5; TRBD1 agrees at 10 bases. V was clipped by 7 bases and J by 4 bases; unmatched bases: 12. CDR3 length: 16 amino acids. Germline V gives CDR1 MNHEY, CDR2 SMNVEV (reference sequence). In nucleotides, the CDR3 is TGTGCCAGCACCCGAGGGACAGGGGCGCCGTTAGAGACCCAGTACTTC. Protein: CASTRGTGAPLETQYF.

This clone was counted only a few times. This chain uses TRBV4-3 with TRBJ1-2, with D perhaps TRBD1 (6 bases). The V end was cut by 4 bases, the J end by 1 base, with 10 bases between. Germline V gives CDR1 LGHNA, CDR2 YSLEER. This CDR3 comprises 14 residues. Written as DNA, the CDR3 is TGCGCCAGCAGCCCAAGGGGGGGTAACTATGGCTACACCTTC. It codes for CASSPRGGNYGYTF.

This chain connects TRBV15 to TRBJ1-1; 9 bases are shared with TRBD1. The CDR3 is made up of 15 amino acids. V was clipped by 4 bases and J by 4 bases; unmatched bases: 7. Germline lookup yields CDR1 LNHNV and CDR2 YYDKDF (reference sequence). The CDR3 nucleotides read TGTGCCACCAGCAAACGACAGGGGGTAAGCACTGAAGCTTTCTTT. Translation gives CATSKRQGVSTEAFF.

This chain links TRBV5-5 with TRBJ2-2; 7 nucleotides match TRBD1. The length of the CDR3 is 16 residues. Germline values: CDR1 SGHKS, CDR2 YYEKEE (reference sequence). The V gene end was trimmed by 0 bases and the J gene end by 1 base; junction bases not matched to a gene: 3. The CDR3 sequence: CASSLGTGLNTGELFF. CDR3 nucleotide sequence: TGTGCCAGCAGCTTGGGGACAGGCTTGAACACCGGGGAGCTGTTTTTT.

J is TRBJ1-2 and V is TRBV18, with 8 bases that match TRBD1. Trimming cost V 3 bases and J 5 bases; bases outside gene matches: 2. The CDR3 consists of 13 residues. Germline V gene data show CDR1 as KGHSH and CDR2 as LQKENI. The CDR3 is CASSPDRGYGYTF. The CDR3 DNA follows: TGTGCCAGCTCACCCGACAGGGGATATGGCTACACCTTC.